This T cell receptor (beta chain) was captured in a study of CD8+CD57+ T cells in acquired aplastic anemia (dated by TCRdb to the late 2010s). With respect to the entire study: Extracted DNA from sorted CD4+ and CD8+ cells averaged approximately 3 ug, ranging from roughly 0.17 to 27.4 ug. Summary of the overall study and its limitations: Between patients and healthy controls, no significant difference in CD8+ Simpson's diversity was found (P=0.060). Approximately 27 CD8+ CDR3 sequences were found in both patients and controls but appeared to be highly expressed in patients and within the immunodominant clones of the patients.

A distance of 10 bases separates the germline ends of V and J, which lose 5 bases and 2 bases respectively. Inclusive of the bounding cysteine and phenylalanine, the CDR3 is 13 residues long. The kept DNA is CDR3 alone, 39 bases in frame from the first base. In the study, sorted CD4+ and CD8+ blood T cells from patients with severe aplastic anemia and from healthy subjects underwent deep sequencing of TCR repertoires. Ficoll-Paque density gradient centrifugation was used to isolate peripheral blood mononuclear cells. Before DNA extraction, CD4+ and CD8+ T cells were sorted by FACS or by magnetic beads. With regard to this clonotype: The target of this receptor is not known. No per-base quality is available; no much larger clone lies one base away.

TCR beta VDJ combination and CDR3 sequence profiling used genomic DNA as the template. An Illumina HiSeq 2000 was used for TCR repertoire sequencing. As for the authors' bioinformatics: Repertoires were assessed using TRBV/TRBJ rearrangement plots, CDR3 size and DJ length profiles, and Simpson's diversity index. Whichever DNA sequence was most abundant in the deep sequencing data was defined as the immunodominant clone. CDR3 amino acid sequences were screened for sharing across subjects and were compared with published repertoires and the VDJdb database. Using fastp trimming at Q25 and MiXCR clonotype assembly, TCRdb reanalyzed the public sequencing data and kept in-frame beta chains. Rows matching on CDR3 protein sequence are summarized as one entry with the most common DNA and genes. TCRdb's processing, not the authors' own work, is the source of the V and J calls. The sample contains 150,000 to 200,000 distinct CDR3 sequences, about three fifths of them found a single time. Of the sample, about 45% is held by the ten largest clones.

This chain is built from TRBV12-3 or TRBV12-4 and TRBJ2-7, with the D gene too uncertain to name. Sequencing was carried out using sorted CD4+, CD8+, or CD8+CD57+ T cells (not recorded which) from PBMCs. This clonotype was obtained from a human donor with severe aplastic anemia or a healthy control (not recorded which). CDR3 region: CASSLKVTYEQYF. In nucleotide form, the sequence is TGTGCCAGCAGTCTTAAGGTTACCTACGAGCAGTACTTC.